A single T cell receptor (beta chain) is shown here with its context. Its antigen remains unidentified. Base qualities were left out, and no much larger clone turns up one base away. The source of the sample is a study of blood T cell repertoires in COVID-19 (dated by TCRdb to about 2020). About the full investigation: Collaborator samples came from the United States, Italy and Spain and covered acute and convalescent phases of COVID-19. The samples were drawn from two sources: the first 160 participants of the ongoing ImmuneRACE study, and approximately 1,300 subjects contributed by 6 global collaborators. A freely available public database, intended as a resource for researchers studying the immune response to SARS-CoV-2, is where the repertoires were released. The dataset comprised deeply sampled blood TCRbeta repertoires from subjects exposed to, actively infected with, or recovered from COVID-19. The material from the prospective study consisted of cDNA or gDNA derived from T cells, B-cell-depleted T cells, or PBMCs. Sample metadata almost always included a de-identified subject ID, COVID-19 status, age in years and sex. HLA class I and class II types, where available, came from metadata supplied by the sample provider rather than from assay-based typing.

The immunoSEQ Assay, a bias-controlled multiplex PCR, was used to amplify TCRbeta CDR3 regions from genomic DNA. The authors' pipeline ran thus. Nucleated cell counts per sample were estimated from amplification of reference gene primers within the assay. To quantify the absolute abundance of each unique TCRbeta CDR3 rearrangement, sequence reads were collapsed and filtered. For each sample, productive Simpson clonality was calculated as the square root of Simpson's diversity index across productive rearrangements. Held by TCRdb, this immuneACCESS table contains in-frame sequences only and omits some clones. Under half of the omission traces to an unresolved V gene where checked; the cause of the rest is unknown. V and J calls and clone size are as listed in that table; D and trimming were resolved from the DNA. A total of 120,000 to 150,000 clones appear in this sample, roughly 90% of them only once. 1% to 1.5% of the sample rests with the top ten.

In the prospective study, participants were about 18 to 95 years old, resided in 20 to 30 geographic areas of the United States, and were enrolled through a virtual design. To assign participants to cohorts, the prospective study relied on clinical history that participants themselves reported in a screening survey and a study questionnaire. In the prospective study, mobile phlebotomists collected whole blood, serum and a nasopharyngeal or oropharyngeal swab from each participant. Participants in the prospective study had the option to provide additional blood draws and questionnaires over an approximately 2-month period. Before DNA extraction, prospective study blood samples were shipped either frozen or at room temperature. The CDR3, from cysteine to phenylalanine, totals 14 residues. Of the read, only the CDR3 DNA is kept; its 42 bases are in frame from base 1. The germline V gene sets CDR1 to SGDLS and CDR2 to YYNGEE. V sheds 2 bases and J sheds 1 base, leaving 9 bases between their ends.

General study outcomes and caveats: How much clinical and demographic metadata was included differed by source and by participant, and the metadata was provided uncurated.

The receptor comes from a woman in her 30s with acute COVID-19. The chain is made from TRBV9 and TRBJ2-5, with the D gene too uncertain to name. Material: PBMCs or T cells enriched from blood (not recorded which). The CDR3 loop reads CASSVEVVQETQYF. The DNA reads TGTGCCAGCAGCGTCGAGGTGGTCCAAGAGACCCAGTACTTC.